The clone carrying this T cell receptor (beta chain) was detected many times. This entry belongs to a study of early T cells in non-severe SARS-CoV-2 infection. The CDR3 runs 14 residues. The V end was cut by 5 bases, the J end by 3 bases, with 10 bases between. Germline CDR1 KGHSH, CDR2 LQKENI. MiXCR was run by TCRdb on the 5' RACE reads, yielding one entry per CDR3 protein. The sample has approximately 70,000 distinct CDR3 sequences, approximately 9.1% seen once; the top ten hold roughly a sixth. The sequence derives from an adult who was a healthcare worker with PCR-confirmed SARS-CoV-2 infection or an uninfected control (not recorded which). The material sequenced was whole blood, taken at baseline. This chain uses TRBV18 with TRBJ2-2; unclear D gene. This CDR3 reads CASSGPTDTGELFF. In DNA, the CDR3 is TGTGCCAGCTCAGGCCCGACGGACACCGGGGAGCTGTTTTTT. Filled out from reference TRBV18 and TRBJ2-2, the complete variable domain reads NAGVMQNPRHLVRRRGQEARLRCSPMKGHSHVYWYRQLPEEGLKFMVYLQKENIIDESGMPKERFSAEFPKEGPSILRIQQVVRGDSAAYFCASSGPTDTGELFFGEGSRLTVL.